Shown below are 19 T cell receptor beta chains from a single sample sequenced in a study of blood T cell repertoires in COVID-19. Measured with immunoSEQ multiplex PCR; TCRdb has only the in-frame clones, and not every one. Among roughly 97,000 clones, 90% were seen once, and the ten largest hold 1.7%. The specimen was peripheral blood. The source is a man aged 55 to 70 with acute or convalescent COVID-19.

In this sample, this clone turned up once. This sequence joins TRBV15 and TRBJ1-1; D gene uncertain. In germline, CDR1 is LNHNV, CDR2 YYDKDF (reference sequence). The CDR3 sequence is 14 residues long. The ends were cut back, 3 bases at V and 2 bases at J, with 10 bases in the middle. In nucleotides, the CDR3 is TGTGCCACCAGCAGTTTGGTCAGAAACACTGAAGCTTTCTTT. Encoded protein: CATSSLVRNTEAFF.

This CDR3 is CASSLIGPPGSTEAFF. CDR3 nucleotides: TGCGCCAGCAGCTTGATCGGGCCCCCAGGGTCAACTGAAGCTTTCTTT. This chain uses TRBV5-1 with TRBJ1-1, with a weak D call TRBD1 (5 bases). The CDR3 is made up of 16 amino acids. The V gene lost 1 base and the J gene lost 5 bases, with 18 bases spanning the gap. Germline-derived CDR1 and CDR2 are SGHRS and YFSETQ.

V gene TRBV28 combines with J gene TRBJ1-6; 10 nucleotides agree with TRBD1. The length of the CDR3 is 15 residues. J was trimmed by 10 bases and V by 5 bases; bases with no gene match: 8. Per germline, CDR1 MDHEN and CDR2 SYDVKM. The CDR3 loop is CASSPADRGRSPLHF. Here the CDR3 DNA reads TGTGCCAGCAGTCCCGCCGACAGGGGGCGATCACCCCTCCACTTT.

J is TRBJ1-6 and V is TRBV6-5, with 9 bases lining up with TRBD1. Germline V gives CDR1 MNHEY, CDR2 SVGAGI. This CDR3 has 14 amino acids. V lost 6 bases and J lost 10; bases outside the gene matches: 7. The CDR3 loop reads CASRGWTGDSPLHF. The CDR3 coding sequence is TGTGCCAGCAGGGGCTGGACAGGGGACTCACCCCTCCACTTT.

This clone was picked up one time. This chain links TRBV7-8 with TRBJ2-3, with TRBD2 matching 8 bases. Germline CDR1 and CDR2: SGHVS and FQNEAQ. The CDR3 sequence is 14 residues long. With 4 bases clipped from V and 3 bases from J, the junction kept 3 bases outside the gene matches. For the CDR3, the DNA is TGTGCCAGCAGCTCTAAGCGGGGGACAGATACGCAGTATTTT. The encoded protein is CASSSKRGTDTQYF.

This clone was seen just once. This chain connects TRBV11-2 to TRBJ1-5, with D possibly matching TRBD1 (6 bases). CDR3 size: 14 residues. V lost 5 bases and J 2 bases, leaving 10 bases between the germline ends. The germline V gene has CDR1 SGHAT and CDR2 FQNNGV. The CDR3 protein is CASSQGQRNQPQHF. In DNA form, the CDR3 reads TGTGCCAGCAGCCAAGGACAGCGCAATCAGCCCCAGCATTTT. Drawing the rest from reference TRBV11-2 and TRBJ1-5, the complete variable domain is EAGVAQSPRYKIIEKRQSVAFWCNPISGHATLYWYQQILGQGPKLLIQFQNNGVVDDSQLPKDRFSAERLKGVDSTLKIQPAKLEDSAVYLCASSQGQRNQPQHFGDGTRLSIL.

This chain joins TRBV6-6 and TRBJ1-2; 10 bases line up with TRBD1. V shed 6 bases and J 8 bases; nucleotides not matched to a gene: 9. This CDR3 has 14 amino acids. Per the germline V gene, CDR1 is MNHNY and CDR2 is SVGAGI (reference sequence). In DNA, the CDR3 is TGTGCCAGCAGGCCCGCTGGACAGGGGGACGGCTACACCTTC. This sequence encodes CASRPAGQGDGYTF.

V gene TRBV3-1 (or the pseudogene TRBV3-2) combines with J gene TRBJ1-2; a possible D gene is TRBD1 (5 bases). CDR3 length: 14 residues. Trimming shortened V by 4 bases and J by 6 bases, and 15 bases separated the two germline ends. The V gene's germline CDR1 is LGHDT and CDR2 YNNKEL (reference sequence). The CDR3 nucleotides read TGTGCCAGCAGCCGAGAGGGGCGGTGGGATGGCTACACCTTC. Translated, it gives CASSREGRWDGYTF.

The chain carries TRBV18 and TRBJ2-1; D remains ambiguous. Germline-derived CDR1 and CDR2 are KGHSH and LQKENI. The V end lost 4 bases, the J end lost 7 bases, and 11 bases lay between the germline ends. This CDR3 region has 13 residues. CDR3 protein: CASSQILANEQFF. CDR3 bases: TGTGCCAGCTCACAAATATTGGCAAATGAGCAGTTCTTC.

CDR3 residues: CASSVDRGLTGELFF. DNA of the CDR3: TGTGCCAGCAGCGTAGACAGGGGACTCACCGGGGAGCTGTTTTTT. The V gene is TRBV9, the J gene TRBJ2-2, with a possible D match to TRBD1 (7 bases). Trimming took 0 bases from V and 4 from J, leaving 10 bases between them. CDR3 size: 15 residues. From germline, CDR1 is SGDLS and CDR2 YYNGEE.

The rearrangement uses TRBV6-5 and TRBJ2-2; 9 bases are a match to TRBD1. The CDR3 loop spans 13 amino acids. Per germline, CDR1 MNHEY and CDR2 SVGAGI. V lost 11 bases and J lost 5; bases outside the gene matches: 6. DNA of the CDR3: TGTGCCGTACAGGGGGCGAGAACCGGGGAGCTGTTTTTT. This gives the protein CAVQGARTGELFF.

This chain joins TRBV6-5 and TRBJ1-2; D perhaps matches TRBD1 (6 bases). The germline V and J ends were trimmed by 8 bases and 4 bases, with 20 bases remaining between them. The CDR3 has 15 amino acids. Germline values: CDR1 MNHEY, CDR2 SVGAGI. CDR3 DNA sequence: TGTGCCAGCGGACCGGACAGCCCAAGAACCTATGGCTACACCTTC. Encoded protein: CASGPDSPRTYGYTF.

This chain connects TRBV7-8 to TRBJ1-4, with a tentative D call TRBD1 (5 bases). The CDR3 runs 13 residues. V was trimmed by 1 base and J by 8 bases, leaving 8 bases between them. Germline V gives CDR1 SGHVS, CDR2 FQNEAQ. CDR3 residues: CASSLGTQEKLFF. For the CDR3, the DNA is TGTGCCAGCAGCTTAGGGACACAAGAAAAACTGTTTTTT. The variable domain in full, with the rest retrieved from reference TRBV7-8 and TRBJ1-4, is GAGVSQSPRYKVAKRGQDVALRCDPISGHVSLFWYQQALGQGPEFLTYFQNEAQLDKSGLPSDRFFAERPEGSVSTLKIQRTQQEDSAVYLCASSLGTQEKLFFGSGTQLSVL.

This rearrangement joins TRBV18 to TRBJ1-1; D possibly corresponds to TRBD1 (5 bases). V lost 3 bases and J 4 bases, leaving 12 bases between the germline ends. The germline gives CDR1 KGHSH, CDR2 LQKENI. The CDR3 spans 14 residues. In nucleotides, the CDR3 is TGTGCCAGCTCACCCAGGGATGGTGGCACTGAAGCTTTCTTT. Protein: CASSPRDGGTEAFF.

This rearrangement joins TRBV9 to TRBJ2-3; TRBD2 agrees at 11 bases. The CDR3 extends over 15 amino acids. V shed 4 bases and J 6 bases; nucleotides not matched to a gene: 7. The germline V gene has CDR1 SGDLS and CDR2 YYNGEE. The CDR3 sequence: CASSQTSGVWDTQYF. The CDR3 nucleotides are TGTGCCAGCAGCCAGACTAGCGGGGTGTGGGATACGCAGTATTTT.

CDR3 amino acids: CASSPGTGGVQPQHF. As DNA, the CDR3 is TGTGCCAGTAGTCCCGGGACAGGGGGCGTTCAGCCCCAGCATTTT. V usage is TRBV19 and J usage is TRBJ1-5, with 12 bases fitting TRBD1. The CDR3 sequence is 15 residues long. Losses at the gene ends were 5 bases for V and 6 bases for J; bases not matched to a gene: 5. Per the germline V gene, CDR1 is LNHDA and CDR2 is SQIVND (reference sequence).

This rearrangement joins TRBV18 to TRBJ2-1; 9 bases match TRBD2. The CDR3 covers 17 residues. V was pared by 4 bases and J by 7 bases, with 14 bases of the junction left unmatched. Germline CDR1 and CDR2: KGHSH and LQKENI. The CDR3 region is CASSLNQFSGGPNEQFF. The CDR3 DNA reads TGTGCCAGCTCACTTAACCAGTTTAGCGGGGGCCCAAATGAGCAGTTCTTC.

The chain uses TRBV7-9 and TRBJ2-2; the D gene is possibly TRBD1 (5 bases). Germline assignment: CDR1 SEHNR and CDR2 FQNEAQ (reference sequence). The CDR3 length is 16 residues. V dropped 3 bases and J dropped 4 bases, with 15 bases sitting between them. The CDR3 bases are TGTGCCAGCAGCTTCAGGGAAGCGACGGGCACCGGGGAGCTGTTTTTT. It yields the protein CASSFREATGTGELFF.

This clone was picked up one time. The CDR3 is CASSLGGTRDEQFF. The CDR3 DNA reads as TGTGCCAGCAGCTTAGGGGGCACAAGGGATGAGCAGTTCTTC. V and J are TRBV5-4 and TRBJ2-1, with 7 bases that match TRBD1. Looked up from germline, CDR1 is SGHNT and CDR2 is YYREEE (reference sequence). The CDR3 sequence is 14 residues long. V was pared by 2 bases and J by 8 bases, with 7 bases of the junction left unmatched.